Sequencing of this TCR beta chain was carried out in a study of blood T cell repertoires in COVID-19. Study-wide context: The United States, Italy and Spain were the sources of the acute and convalescent COVID-19 samples. In each case, the material was cDNA or gDNA derived from T cells, B-cell-depleted T cells, or PBMCs.

This CDR3 region has 16 residues. CDR1 is SGHRS, CDR2 YFSETQ, per germline. V lost 4 bases to trimming and J lost 0 bases, with 14 bases between them. Profiling relied on immunoSEQ multiplex PCR, and the TCRdb table lists in-frame clones only, not all of them. The data show more than 150,000 clones, about 86% seen once. The specimen sequenced was peripheral blood. This chain uses TRBV5-1 with TRBJ2-4; perhaps TRBD1 as D (5 bases). The sequence came from a man in his sixties with acute or convalescent COVID-19. The CDR3 loop reads CASSPQGQGAKNIQYF. The CDR3 bases are TGCGCCAGCAGCCCCCAAGGGCAGGGAGCCAAAAACATTCAGTACTTC.